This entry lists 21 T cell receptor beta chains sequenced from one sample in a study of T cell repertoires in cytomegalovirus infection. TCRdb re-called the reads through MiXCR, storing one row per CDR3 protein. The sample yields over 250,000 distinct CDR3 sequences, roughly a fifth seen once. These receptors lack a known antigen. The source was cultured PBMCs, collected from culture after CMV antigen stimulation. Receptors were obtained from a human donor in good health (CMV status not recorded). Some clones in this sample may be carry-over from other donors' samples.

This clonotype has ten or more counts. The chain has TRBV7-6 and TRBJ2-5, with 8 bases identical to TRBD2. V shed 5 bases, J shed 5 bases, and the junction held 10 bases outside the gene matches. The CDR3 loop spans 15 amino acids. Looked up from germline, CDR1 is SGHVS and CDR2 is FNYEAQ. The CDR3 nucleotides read TGTGCCAGCAGCGAAACCGGGACTAGAGGGGAGACCCAGTACTTC. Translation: CASSETGTRGETQYF.

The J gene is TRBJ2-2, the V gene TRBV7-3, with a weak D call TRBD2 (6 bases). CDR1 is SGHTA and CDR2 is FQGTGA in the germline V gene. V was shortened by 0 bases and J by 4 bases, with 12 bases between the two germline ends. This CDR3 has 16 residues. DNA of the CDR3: TGTGCCAGCAGCTTAACGCCGGGAGATAGCACCGGGGAGCTGTTTTTT. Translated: CASSLTPGDSTGELFF.

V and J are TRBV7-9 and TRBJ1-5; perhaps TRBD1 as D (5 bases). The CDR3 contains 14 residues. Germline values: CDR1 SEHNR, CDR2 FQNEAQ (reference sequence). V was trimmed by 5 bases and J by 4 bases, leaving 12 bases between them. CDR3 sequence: CASSAGRVNQPQHF. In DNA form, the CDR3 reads TGTGCCAGCAGCGCAGGGCGAGTTAATCAGCCCCAGCATTTT.

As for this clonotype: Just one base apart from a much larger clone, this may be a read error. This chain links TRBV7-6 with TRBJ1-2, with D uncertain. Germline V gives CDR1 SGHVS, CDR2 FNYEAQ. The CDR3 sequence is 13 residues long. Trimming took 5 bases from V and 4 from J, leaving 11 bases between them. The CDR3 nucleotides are TGTGCCAGCAGCATAGAGGGAAGCTATGGCTACACCTTC. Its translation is CASSIEGSYGYTF.

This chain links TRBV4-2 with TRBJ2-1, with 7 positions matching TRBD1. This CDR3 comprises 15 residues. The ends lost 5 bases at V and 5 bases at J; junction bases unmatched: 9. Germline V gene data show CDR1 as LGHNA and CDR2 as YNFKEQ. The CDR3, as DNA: TGTGCCAGCAGCGAAACAGGGGTGAATGACAATGAGCAGTTCTTC. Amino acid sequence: CASSETGVNDNEQFF.

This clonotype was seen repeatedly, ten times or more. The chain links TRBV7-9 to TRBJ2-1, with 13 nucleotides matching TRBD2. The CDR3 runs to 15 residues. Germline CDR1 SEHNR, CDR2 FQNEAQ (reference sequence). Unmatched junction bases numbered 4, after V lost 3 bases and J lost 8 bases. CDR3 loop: CASSFPTSGRDEQFF. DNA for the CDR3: TGTGCCAGCAGCTTTCCCACTAGCGGGAGGGATGAGCAGTTCTTC.

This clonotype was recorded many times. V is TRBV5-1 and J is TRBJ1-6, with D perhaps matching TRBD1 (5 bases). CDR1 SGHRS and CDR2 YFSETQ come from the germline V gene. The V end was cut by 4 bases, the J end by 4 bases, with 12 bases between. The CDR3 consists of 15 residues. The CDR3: CASSTSTDYNSPLHF. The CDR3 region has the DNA TGCGCCAGCAGCACTTCGACAGATTATAATTCACCCCTCCACTTT.

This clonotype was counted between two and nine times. As DNA, the CDR3 is TGCGCCAGCAGTCCCACAGCCTTTGGAAACACCATATATTTT. Translated: CASSPTAFGNTIYF. The chain employs TRBV10-2 and TRBJ1-3; no clear D. From germline, CDR1 is WSHSY and CDR2 SAAADI. The CDR3 has 14 residues. The V and J ends lost 5 bases and 3 bases respectively, with 11 bases between them.

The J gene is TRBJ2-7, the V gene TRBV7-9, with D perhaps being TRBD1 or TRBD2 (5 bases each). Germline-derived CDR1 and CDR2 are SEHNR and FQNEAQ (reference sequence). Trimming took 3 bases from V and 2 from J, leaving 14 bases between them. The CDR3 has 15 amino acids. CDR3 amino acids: CASSLNRDGPYEQYF. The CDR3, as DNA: TGTGCCAGCAGCTTGAACCGGGACGGACCCTACGAGCAGTACTTC.

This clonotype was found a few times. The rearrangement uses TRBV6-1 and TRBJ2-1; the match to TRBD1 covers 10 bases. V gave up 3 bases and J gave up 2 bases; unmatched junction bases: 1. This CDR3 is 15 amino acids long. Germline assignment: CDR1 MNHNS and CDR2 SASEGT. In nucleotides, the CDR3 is TGTGCCAGCAGTGATGGGACAGGGGCCTACAATGAGCAGTTCTTC. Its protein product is CASSDGTGAYNEQFF.

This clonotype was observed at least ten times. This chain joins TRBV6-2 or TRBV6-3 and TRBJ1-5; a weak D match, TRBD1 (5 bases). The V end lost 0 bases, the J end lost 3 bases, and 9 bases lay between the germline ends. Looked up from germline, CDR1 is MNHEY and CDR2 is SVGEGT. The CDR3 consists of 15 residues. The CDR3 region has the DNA TGTGCCAGCAGTTACTCGGGAGGGGTCAATCAGCCCCAGCATTTT. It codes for CASSYSGGVNQPQHF.

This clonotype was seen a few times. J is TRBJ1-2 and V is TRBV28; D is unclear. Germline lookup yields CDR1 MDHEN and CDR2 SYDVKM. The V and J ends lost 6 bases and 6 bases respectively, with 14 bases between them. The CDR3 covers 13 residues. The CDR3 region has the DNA TGTGCCAGCAGACCCTCAGCCACTCATGGCTACACCTTC. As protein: CASRPSATHGYTF.

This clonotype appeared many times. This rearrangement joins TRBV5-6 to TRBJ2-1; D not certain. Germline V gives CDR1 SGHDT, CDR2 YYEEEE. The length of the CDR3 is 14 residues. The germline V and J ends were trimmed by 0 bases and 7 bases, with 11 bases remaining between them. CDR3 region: CASSLAGPTNEQFF. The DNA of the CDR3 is TGTGCCAGCAGCTTGGCCGGGCCCACAAATGAGCAGTTCTTC.

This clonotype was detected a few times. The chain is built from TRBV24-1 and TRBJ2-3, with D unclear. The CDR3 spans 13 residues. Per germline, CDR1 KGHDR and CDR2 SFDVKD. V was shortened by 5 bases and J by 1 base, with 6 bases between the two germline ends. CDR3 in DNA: TGTGCCACCAGTGGAGTACGCACAGATACGCAGTATTTT. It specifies CATSGVRTDTQYF.

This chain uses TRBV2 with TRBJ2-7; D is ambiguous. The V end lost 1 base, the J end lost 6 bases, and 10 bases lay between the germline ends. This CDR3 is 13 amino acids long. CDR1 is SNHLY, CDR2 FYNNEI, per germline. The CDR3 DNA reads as TGTGCCAGCAGTGAAGTCGTGGGTTCCGAGCAGTACTTC. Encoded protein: CASSEVVGSEQYF.

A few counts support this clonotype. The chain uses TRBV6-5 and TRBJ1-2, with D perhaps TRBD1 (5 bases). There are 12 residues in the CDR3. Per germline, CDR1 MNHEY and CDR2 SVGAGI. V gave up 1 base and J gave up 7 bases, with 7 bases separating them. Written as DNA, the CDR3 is TGTGCCAGCAGTTACTTGGGGGGTGGCTACACCTTC. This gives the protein CASSYLGGGYTF.

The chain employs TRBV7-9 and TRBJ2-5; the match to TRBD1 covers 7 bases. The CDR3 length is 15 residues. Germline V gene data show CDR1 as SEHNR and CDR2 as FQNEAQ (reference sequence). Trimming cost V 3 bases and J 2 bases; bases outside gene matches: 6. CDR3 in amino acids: CASSLLGQVQETQYF. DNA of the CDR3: TGTGCCAGCAGCTTGTTAGGACAGGTTCAAGAGACCCAGTACTTC.

The CDR3 DNA is TGTGCCAGCAGTTTCCCCGGAAGCCGCACAGATACGCAGTATTTT. Protein sequence: CASSFPGSRTDTQYF. This chain joins TRBV6-2 or TRBV6-3 and TRBJ2-3; D unclear. V was shortened by 4 bases and J by 1 base, with 12 bases between the two germline ends. Germline lookup yields CDR1 MNHEY and CDR2 SVGEGT. CDR3 size: 15 residues.

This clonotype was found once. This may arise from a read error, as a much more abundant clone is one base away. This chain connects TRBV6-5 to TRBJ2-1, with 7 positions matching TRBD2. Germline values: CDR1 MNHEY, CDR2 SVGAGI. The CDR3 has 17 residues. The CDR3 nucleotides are TGTACCAGCAGTTACGCAGCGGGACTGTACTCCTACAATGAGCAGTTCTTC. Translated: CTSSYAAGLYSYNEQFF.

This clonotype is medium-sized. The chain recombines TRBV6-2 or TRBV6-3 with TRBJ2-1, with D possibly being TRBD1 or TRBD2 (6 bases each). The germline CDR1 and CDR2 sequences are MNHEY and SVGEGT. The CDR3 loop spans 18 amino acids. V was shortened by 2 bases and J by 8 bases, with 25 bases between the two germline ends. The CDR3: CASSYPGTGTLRDHEQFF. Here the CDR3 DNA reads TGTGCCAGCAGTTACCCAGGCACAGGGACATTGCGGGACCATGAGCAGTTCTTC.

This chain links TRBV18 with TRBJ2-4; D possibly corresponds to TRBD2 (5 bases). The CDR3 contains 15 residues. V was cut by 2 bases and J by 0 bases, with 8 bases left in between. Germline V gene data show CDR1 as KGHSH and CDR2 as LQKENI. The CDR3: CASSPEGLAKNIQYF. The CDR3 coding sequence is TGTGCCAGCTCACCAGAGGGTTTAGCCAAAAACATTCAGTACTTC.